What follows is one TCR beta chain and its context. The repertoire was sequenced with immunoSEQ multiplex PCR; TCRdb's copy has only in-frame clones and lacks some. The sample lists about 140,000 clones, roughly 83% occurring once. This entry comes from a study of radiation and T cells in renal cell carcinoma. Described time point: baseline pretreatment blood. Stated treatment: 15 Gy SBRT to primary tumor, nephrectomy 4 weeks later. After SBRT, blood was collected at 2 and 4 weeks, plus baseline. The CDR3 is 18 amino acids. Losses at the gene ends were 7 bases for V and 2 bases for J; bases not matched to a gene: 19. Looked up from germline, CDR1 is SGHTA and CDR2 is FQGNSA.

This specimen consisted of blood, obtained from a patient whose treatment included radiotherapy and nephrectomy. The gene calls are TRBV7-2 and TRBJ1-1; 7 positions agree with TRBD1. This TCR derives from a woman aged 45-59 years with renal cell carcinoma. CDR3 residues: CASILSGEGASGNTEAFF. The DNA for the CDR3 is TGTGCCAGCATCCTTAGCGGAGAGGGGGCAAGTGGTAACACTGAAGCTTTCTTT.